This section outlines one T cell receptor (beta chain) sequence together with its context. Antigen: not known. This CDR3 has 12 amino acids. V was clipped by 0 bases and J by 7 bases, with 7 bases between them. The germline CDR1 and CDR2 sequences are LNHNV and YYDKDF (reference sequence). This sample stems from a study of T cells after yellow fever vaccination. General study findings and limits: Peaking on day 5 versus 15, the secondary response was faster but weaker.

One entry per CDR3 protein, called by TCRdb with MiXCR from the 5' RACE reads. The repertoire consists of 300,000 to 400,000 distinct CDR3 sequences, with about 8.3% occurring once and the leading ten covering approximately 15%. The sample here was PBMCs, taken approximately 47 days after the first yellow fever vaccination. The sequence came from a young man who received the YFV17D yellow fever vaccine. The chain employs TRBV15 and TRBJ2-7; no clear D. The CDR3 region has the DNA TGTGCCACCAGCAGAGAGCTGGGTGAGCAGTACGTC. Its protein is CATSRELGEQYV.